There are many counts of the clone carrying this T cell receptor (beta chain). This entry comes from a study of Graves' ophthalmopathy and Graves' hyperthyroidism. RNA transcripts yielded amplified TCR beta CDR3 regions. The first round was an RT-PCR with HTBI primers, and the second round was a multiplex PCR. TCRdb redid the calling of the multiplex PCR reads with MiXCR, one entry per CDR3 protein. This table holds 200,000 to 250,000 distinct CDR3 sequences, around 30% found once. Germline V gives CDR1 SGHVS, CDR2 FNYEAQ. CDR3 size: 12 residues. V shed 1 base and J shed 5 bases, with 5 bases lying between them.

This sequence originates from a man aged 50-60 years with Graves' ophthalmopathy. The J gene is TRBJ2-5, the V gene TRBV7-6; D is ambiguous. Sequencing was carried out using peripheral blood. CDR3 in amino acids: CASSLVMETQYF. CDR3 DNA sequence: TGTGCCAGCAGCTTAGTGATGGAGACCCAGTACTTC.